This TCR beta chain stems from a study of T cells in Graves' hyperthyroidism and ophthalmopathy. General observations from the study: Blood also carried most thyroid clonotypes expanded above 0.001. Before onset, ophthalmopathy was predicted by the model a median 6.5 months earlier.

Trimming stripped 3 bases from V and 4 bases from J, with 13 bases between. The CDR3 has 14 residues. A note on this clonotype: The antigen is unknown.

PBMCs were sourced from more than 9 ml fresh peripheral blood. The source material, RNA transcripts, was used to amplify TCR beta CDR3 regions. First-round RT-PCR targeting the TCR CDR3 was performed with the HTBI primer set. TCRdb reanalysed the multiplex PCR reads using MiXCR and keeps one entry per CDR3 protein. The sample holds 700,000 to 950,000 distinct CDR3 sequences, under 45% seen once. The sample consisted of blood. This receptor was obtained from a woman in her 40s with Graves' hyperthyroidism. The chain is built from TRBV12-3 or TRBV12-4 and TRBJ2-7; TRBD1 might be the D (6 bases). The CDR3 DNA is TGTGCCAGCAGTTTTTTAGGACAGAATTACGAGCAGTACTTC. This codes for CASSFLGQNYEQYF.